Listed below are T cell receptor beta chains from one sample, sequenced in a study of blood T cells in healthy people across ages. One entry per CDR3 protein results from TCRdb running MiXCR on the 5' RACE reads. Of 800,000 or so distinct CDR3 sequences detected, roughly 25% appear once; the ten largest clones hold 3% to 4.5%. These sequences were also reported in another study, on T cells of mothers and their children.

The sequencing input was blood. Receptor source: a boy aged 5-17 years in good health. Both conserved end residues are part of each CDR3. D genes are given only for firm matches. Expanded clones are given a class, and other clones once, few, many or no size at all.

size: few; D: -; V: TRBV28; J: TRBJ2-7; CDR3: CASSPSRWYNDNEQYF; DNA: TGTGCCAGCAGTCCCTCTCGGTGGTACAACGACAACGAGCAGTACTTC
size: -; D: TRBD2; V: TRBV25-1; J: TRBJ2-1; CDR3: CASDDLAGDNEQFF; DNA: TGTGCCAGCGACGATCTAGCGGGCGACAATGAGCAGTTCTTC
size: -; D: TRBD1; V: TRBV2; J: TRBJ2-7; CDR3: CASSESGTDFSYEQYF; DNA: TGTGCCAGCAGTGAATCCGGGACAGACTTCTCCTACGAGCAGTACTTC
size: -; D: TRBD1; V: TRBV7-9; J: TRBJ2-6; CDR3: CASNLWDPGQGSAGANALTF; DNA: TGTGCCAGCAACCTGTGGGATCCGGGACAGGGTTCTGCTGGGGCCAACGCCCTGACTTTC
size: -; D: -; V: TRBV7-2; J: TRBJ2-5; CDR3: CASSWGREETQYF; DNA: TGTGCCAGCAGCTGGGGGAGAGAAGAGACCCAGTACTTC
size: many; D: -; V: TRBV28; J: TRBJ2-1; CDR3: CASSTRDEQFF; DNA: TGTGCCAGCAGTACCCGGGACGAGCAGTTCTTC
size: few; D: -; V: TRBV4-1; J: TRBJ1-5; CDR3: CASSQVSGNNQPQHF; DNA: TGCGCCAGCAGCCAAGTGTCAGGGAACAATCAGCCCCAGCATTTT
size: -; D: TRBD1; V: TRBV20-1; J: TRBJ1-2; CDR3: CSTTGGYGYGYTF; DNA: TGCAGCACCACAGGGGGTTACGGCTATGGCTACACCTTC
size: -; D: TRBD1; V: TRBV20-1; J: TRBJ2-6; CDR3: CSAGRDRVGANVLTF; DNA: TGCAGTGCCGGTAGGGACAGGGTGGGGGCCAACGTCCTGACTTTC
size: few; D: TRBD1; V: TRBV29-1; J: TRBJ1-2; CDR3: CSVEDLPTGGAYGYTF; DNA: TGCAGCGTTGAAGATCTTCCCACAGGGGGAGCCTATGGCTACACCTTC
size: -; D: -; V: TRBV28; J: TRBJ1-4; CDR3: CASRAGSEKLFF; DNA: TGTGCCAGCAGGGCAGGGAGTGAAAAACTGTTTTTT
size: -; D: TRBD2; V: TRBV27; J: TRBJ2-7; CDR3: CASRPPPSSGRLYEQYF; DNA: TGTGCCAGCAGACCTCCCCCTTCTAGCGGGAGGCTCTACGAGCAGTACTTC
size: few; D: -; V: TRBV6-1; J: TRBJ1-2; CDR3: CASSEVGGKSYGYTF; DNA: TGTGCCAGCAGTGAAGTAGGGGGGAAGAGCTATGGCTACACCTTC
size: few; D: TRBD1; V: TRBV20-1; J: TRBJ1-4; CDR3: CSARGQGGGEEKLFF; DNA: TGCAGTGCTAGAGGACAGGGAGGGGGAGAGGAAAAACTGTTTTTT
size: -; D: -; V: TRBV27; J: TRBJ2-1; CDR3: CASSPLIRVHEQFF; DNA: TGTGCCAGCAGTCCTCTTATCAGGGTCCATGAGCAGTTCTTC
size: few; D: -; V: TRBV7-8; J: TRBJ2-7; CDR3: CASSLTQGPEQYF; DNA: TGTGCCAGCAGCTTGACTCAGGGGCCCGAGCAGTACTTC
size: few; D: -; V: TRBV6-6; J: TRBJ2-5; CDR3: CASTWSRGQETQYF; DNA: TGTGCCAGCACGTGGAGCAGGGGCCAAGAGACCCAGTACTTC
size: many; D: -; V: TRBV6-2/TRBV6-3; J: TRBJ2-7; CDR3: CATGSYEQYF; DNA: TGTGCCACTGGGTCCTACGAGCAGTACTTC
size: -; D: TRBD2; V: TRBV6-2/TRBV6-3; J: TRBJ2-4; CDR3: CASSGLVAGIQYF; DNA: TGTGCCAGCAGCGGACTAGTGGCGGGCATTCAGTACTTC
size: -; D: -; V: TRBV7-9; J: TRBJ1-2; CDR3: CASSFTEGGYTF; DNA: TGTGCCAGCAGCTTTACTGAAGGAGGCTACACCTTC
size: few; D: TRBD2; V: TRBV5-1; J: TRBJ2-7; CDR3: CASSPEKASGRMVYEQYF; DNA: TGCGCCAGCAGCCCCGAAAAGGCTAGCGGGAGAATGGTCTACGAGCAGTACTTC
size: few; D: -; V: TRBV9; J: TRBJ1-1; CDR3: CASSVSGGDTEAFF; DNA: TGTGCCAGCAGCGTATCGGGGGGGGACACTGAAGCTTTCTTT
size: few; D: -; V: TRBV29-1; J: TRBJ2-7; CDR3: CSVGGSPNEQYF; DNA: TGCAGCGTTGGGGGCAGCCCAAACGAGCAGTACTTC